This T cell receptor (beta chain) was documented in a study of OX40 agonist ivuxolimab in advanced cancers. Study-level points and caveats: The study found that CD8+ T cells averaged more expanded clones than CD4+.

Worth noting for this clone: The antigen remains unidentified.

The CDR3 sequence is 17 residues long. Per the germline V gene, CDR1 is SGHRS and CDR2 is YFSETQ. Losses at the gene ends were 4 bases for V and 8 bases for J; bases not matched to a gene: 15. Some clones are missing from TCRdb's copy, which holds only in-frame ones; the method was immunoSEQ multiplex PCR. The data hold 40,000 to 65,000 clones, with almost 85% observed a single time. The chain combines TRBV5-1 with TRBJ2-1; 10 bases map to TRBD2. The source was CD4+ or CD8+ T cells sorted from blood, collected in a trial of the OX40 agonist ivuxolimab. This receptor was obtained from an adult with an advanced solid tumor such as melanoma, head and neck, liver or kidney cancer. The CDR3 DNA reads as TGCGCCAGCAGCGTGGACACCAGCCTAGCGGGAGCTCATGAGCAGTTCTTC. Its translation: CASSVDTSLAGAHEQFF.